This is a list of T cell receptor beta chains from one sample in a study of beta chain features in type 1 diabetes. Some clones are missing from TCRdb's copy, which holds only in-frame ones; the method was immunoSEQ multiplex PCR. The sample carries almost 350,000 clones, about 20% recorded once. The sequencing input was naive CD4+ T cells from blood. Receptors originate from a young woman in good health. Both conserved end residues are part of each CDR3. The D gene is left open where the match is weak. A clone size is listed for some rows: how often the clone was seen (once, few, many), or a class if it is expanded.

V	J	D	size	CDR3	DNA
TRBV5-1	TRBJ1-5	NA	NA	CASSLEAGSNQPQHF	TGCGCCAGCAGCTTGGAGGCCGGGAGCAATCAGCCCCAGCATTTT
TRBV7-2	TRBJ1-2	TRBD1	once	CASSRDSNYGYTF	TGTGCCAGCAGCAGGGACAGCAACTATGGCTACACCTTC
TRBV2	TRBJ2-2	NA	few	CAIRQTNTGELFF	TGTGCCATCAGACAGACGAACACCGGGGAGCTGTTTTTT
TRBV14	TRBJ2-7	TRBD2	few	CASSSRLAGGFYEQYF	TGTGCCAGCAGCTCCAGACTAGCGGGAGGCTTCTACGAGCAGTACTTC
TRBV30	TRBJ2-2	NA	NA	CAWSQINTGELFF	TGTGCCTGGAGTCAGATTAACACCGGGGAGCTGTTTTTT
TRBV2	TRBJ2-2	NA	few	CASSEGGTPGELFF	TGTGCCAGCAGTGAAGGGGGCACCCCCGGGGAGCTGTTTTTT
TRBV11-2	TRBJ2-2	TRBD2	few	CASSPRLAGVETGELFF	TGTGCCAGCAGCCCTAGACTAGCGGGAGTAGAAACCGGGGAGCTGTTTTTT
TRBV20-1	TRBJ1-4	NA	few	CSAGLEKLFF	TGCAGTGCTGGCCTTGAAAAACTGTTTTTT
TRBV2	TRBJ2-3	TRBD2	NA	CASSARASGITDTQYF	TGTGCCAGCAGTGCGAGGGCTAGCGGAATCACAGATACGCAGTATTTT
TRBV5-1	TRBJ2-1	NA	few	CASSLDSYNEQFF	TGCGCCAGCAGCTTAGACTCGTACAATGAGCAGTTCTTC
TRBV5-1	TRBJ1-1	TRBD1	NA	CASSPQGDTEAFF	TGCGCCAGCAGCCCTCAGGGGGACACTGAAGCTTTCTTT
TRBV18	TRBJ2-5	TRBD1	few	CASSPGTGQETQYF	TGTGCCAGCTCACCCGGGACAGGGCAAGAGACCCAGTACTTC
TRBV30	TRBJ2-7	TRBD1	NA	CAWSAGTVPYEQYF	TGTGCCTGGAGTGCCGGGACAGTCCCCTACGAGCAGTACTTC
TRBV6-6	TRBJ1-2	TRBD1	NA	CASSTDRVHGYTF	TGTGCCAGCAGTACGGACAGGGTGCATGGCTACACCTTC
TRBV5-1	TRBJ2-3	NA	NA	CASSLGGTGLSTDTQYF	TGCGCCAGCAGCTTGGGGGGAACGGGACTGTCAACAGATACGCAGTATTTT
TRBV9	TRBJ1-1	TRBD1	few	CASSETGVGTEAFF	TGTGCCAGCAGCGAGACAGGGGTTGGCACTGAAGCTTTCTTT
TRBV30	TRBJ1-1	NA	NA	CAWSPSRGLYMNTEAFF	TGTGCCTGGAGTCCTAGTAGAGGGCTGTACATGAACACTGAAGCTTTCTTT
TRBV7-2	TRBJ2-7	NA	few	CASSLGQPSYEQYF	TGTGCCAGCAGCTTAGGGCAACCCTCCTACGAGCAGTACTTC
TRBV6-6	TRBJ1-2	TRBD1	NA	CASSSDRVSYTF	TGTGCCAGCAGTTCAGACAGGGTCAGCTACACCTTC
TRBV10-3	TRBJ1-1	NA	few	CAISDLNTEAFF	TGTGCCATCAGTGACTTGAACACTGAAGCTTTCTTT
TRBV30	TRBJ1-1	NA	NA	CAWSRERRTEAFF	TGTGCCTGGAGCCGGGAACGGCGGACTGAAGCTTTCTTT
TRBV27	TRBJ1-2	NA	few	CASSFWGGNYGYTF	TGTGCCAGCAGTTTCTGGGGGGGAAACTATGGCTACACCTTC
TRBV4-2	TRBJ2-3	TRBD2	NA	CASSQERSGGVTDTQYF	TGTGCCAGCAGCCAAGAGCGGAGCGGGGGGGTCACAGATACGCAGTATTTT
TRBV30	TRBJ1-2	NA	NA	CAWIRPGGYTF	TGTGCCTGGATTCGACCGGGTGGCTACACCTTC
TRBV7-6	TRBJ2-7	NA	NA	CASSMGSGKGEQYF	TGTGCCAGCAGTATGGGGTCAGGGAAAGGGGAGCAGTACTTC
TRBV7-2	TRBJ1-3	NA	few	CASSIRTAGNTIYF	TGTGCCAGCAGCATCCGGACAGCTGGAAACACCATATATTTT
TRBV4-1	TRBJ2-5	TRBD2	few	CASSQGGLSGGQETQYF	TGCGCCAGCAGCCAGGGGGGCCTTAGCGGGGGGCAAGAGACCCAGTACTTC
TRBV9	TRBJ2-5	TRBD2	few	CASSVATGLEETQYF	TGTGCCAGCAGCGTAGCTACCGGACTAGAAGAGACCCAGTACTTC
TRBV7-9	TRBJ1-5	NA	NA	CASSLVVQGLNQPQHF	TGTGCCAGCAGCTTAGTGGTGCAGGGACTCAATCAGCCCCAGCATTTT
TRBV29-1	TRBJ1-1	TRBD1	NA	CSVNPTGPRTEAFF	TGCAGCGTTAACCCGACAGGGCCGCGGACTGAAGCTTTCTTT
TRBV7-2	TRBJ1-5	NA	few	CASSLEERQPQHF	TGTGCCAGCAGCTTAGAGGAGAGACAGCCCCAGCATTTT
TRBV7-9	TRBJ2-7	TRBD2	few	CASSLTGLGDEQYF	TGTGCCAGCAGCTTAACGGGACTAGGAGACGAGCAGTACTTC
TRBV5-1	TRBJ1-2	TRBD1	NA	CASGNPGQGIGYTF	TGCGCCAGCGGCAACCCGGGACAGGGGATTGGCTACACCTTC
TRBV7-9	TRBJ1-1	NA	NA	CASLWGDRSNTEAFF	TGTGCCAGCTTATGGGGCGACCGATCGAACACTGAAGCTTTCTTT
TRBV7-7	TRBJ2-5	TRBD2	NA	CASSSGTSGGQETQYF	TGTGCTAGCAGCTCGGGGACTAGCGGGGGTCAAGAGACCCAGTACTTC
TRBV29-1	TRBJ1-1	TRBD1	few	CSVMRGQTNTEAFF	TGCAGCGTTATGAGGGGACAGACGAACACTGAAGCTTTCTTT
TRBV7-2	TRBJ2-5	NA	few	CASSTGEEETQYF	TGTGCCAGCAGCACGGGGGAGGAAGAGACCCAGTACTTC
TRBV2	TRBJ1-2	NA	NA	CASRGGRMYGYTF	TGTGCCAGCAGGGGAGGGAGGATGTATGGCTACACCTTC
TRBV7-9	TRBJ2-5	TRBD2	few	CASRAGLAAYQETQYF	TGTGCCAGCAGGGCGGGACTAGCGGCCTACCAAGAGACCCAGTACTTC